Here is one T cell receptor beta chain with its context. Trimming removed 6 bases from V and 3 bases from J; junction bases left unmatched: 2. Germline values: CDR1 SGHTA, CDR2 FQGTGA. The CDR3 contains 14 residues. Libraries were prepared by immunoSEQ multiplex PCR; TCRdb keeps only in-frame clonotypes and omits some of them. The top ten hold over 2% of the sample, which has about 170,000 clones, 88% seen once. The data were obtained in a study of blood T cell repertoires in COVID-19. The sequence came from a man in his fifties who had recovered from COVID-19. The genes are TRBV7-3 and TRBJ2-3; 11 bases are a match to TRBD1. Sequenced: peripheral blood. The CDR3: CASRGQGGTDTQYF. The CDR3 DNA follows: TGTGCCAGCAGGGGACAGGGGGGAACAGATACGCAGTATTTT.